This T cell receptor (beta chain) was sequenced for a study of siplizumab effects on memory and regulatory T cells. Study conclusions and caveats: The study found that siplizumab significantly reduced alloreactive sequences traceable to unstimulated CD4+ memory cells. Proliferating clones, CD4+ or CD8+, lacked an assignable naive or memory phenotype in roughly 80-97% of cases.

Notes on this clone: Its antigen is undetermined.

Using immunoSEQ multiplex PCR, the repertoire was profiled, and TCRdb retains in-frame clones only, with some absent. The table shows some 120,000 clones, with around 94% occurring only once. The V end was cut by 3 bases, the J end by 5 bases, with 10 bases between. In germline, CDR1 is KGHSH, CDR2 LQKENI. CDR3 length: 13 amino acids. The receptor was isolated from a human donor in good health. The sequenced material came from non-Treg CD4+ T cells sorted from blood. The chain recombines TRBV18 with TRBJ1-1; no reliable D call. This CDR3 reads CASSPGVGTEAFF. The CDR3 region has the DNA TGTGCCAGCTCACCCGGGGTAGGAACTGAAGCTTTCTTT.